This T cell receptor (beta chain) comes out of a study of regulatory T cells in long-lasting Graves disease. V shed 6 bases and J shed 11 bases, with 13 bases lying between them. Germline CDR1 is ENHRY and CDR2 is SYGVKD. There are 11 residues in the CDR3. Relying on iRepertoire HTBI primers and Arm-PCR of CDR3 regions, the team built TCR beta libraries. Each CDR3 protein is one row after TCRdb ran MiXCR on the multiplex PCR reads. Of under 700,000 distinct CDR3 sequences listed, about 15% are singletons. This clonotype has more than one count but fewer than ten. Time point in this sample: newly diagnosed GD, antithyroid drugs for less than 3 months. PBMC RNA was the source of the TCR library. This same sample was also taken into another study, of T cells in Graves' hyperthyroidism and ophthalmopathy.

Here the sequenced sample was peripheral blood mononuclear cells (PBMCs), taken at new diagnosis, from a patient treated with antithyroid drugs. The V gene is TRBV10-3, the J gene TRBJ1-1; a weak D match, TRBD1 (5 bases). The TCR originated in a woman aged 35 to 59 with Graves disease. The CDR3 region has the DNA TGTGCCATCAGCGGGGCCGCTGGGGCTTTCTTT. It yields the protein CAISGAAGAFF.